This TCR beta chain was documented in a study of T cells in Graves' hyperthyroidism and ophthalmopathy. Findings and limits, study-wide: Most expanded thyroid clonotypes above 0.001 recurred in blood.

The length of the CDR3 is 15 residues. Trimming took off 3 bases at V and 2 bases at J, with 13 bases between the two ends. The germline V gene encodes CDR1 LNHDA and CDR2 SQIVND (reference sequence). TCR beta CDR3 regions were amplified from RNA. A first-round RT-PCR of the TCR CDR3 used the HTBI primer set. One entry per CDR3 protein results from TCRdb running MiXCR on the multiplex PCR reads. This table holds around 480,000 distinct CDR3 sequences, 14% found once. This sample holds PBMCs from 8.5 to 10 ml fresh peripheral blood. To note about this clonotype: Its cognate antigen is unknown.

The receptor was derived from a woman aged 18-29 years with Graves' hyperthyroidism. The chain uses TRBV19 and TRBJ1-1; perhaps TRBD1 as D (5 bases). Material: blood. Here the CDR3 reads CASSIQVRGNTEAFF. As DNA, the CDR3 is TGTGCCAGTAGTATCCAGGTAAGGGGAAACACTGAAGCTTTCTTT.